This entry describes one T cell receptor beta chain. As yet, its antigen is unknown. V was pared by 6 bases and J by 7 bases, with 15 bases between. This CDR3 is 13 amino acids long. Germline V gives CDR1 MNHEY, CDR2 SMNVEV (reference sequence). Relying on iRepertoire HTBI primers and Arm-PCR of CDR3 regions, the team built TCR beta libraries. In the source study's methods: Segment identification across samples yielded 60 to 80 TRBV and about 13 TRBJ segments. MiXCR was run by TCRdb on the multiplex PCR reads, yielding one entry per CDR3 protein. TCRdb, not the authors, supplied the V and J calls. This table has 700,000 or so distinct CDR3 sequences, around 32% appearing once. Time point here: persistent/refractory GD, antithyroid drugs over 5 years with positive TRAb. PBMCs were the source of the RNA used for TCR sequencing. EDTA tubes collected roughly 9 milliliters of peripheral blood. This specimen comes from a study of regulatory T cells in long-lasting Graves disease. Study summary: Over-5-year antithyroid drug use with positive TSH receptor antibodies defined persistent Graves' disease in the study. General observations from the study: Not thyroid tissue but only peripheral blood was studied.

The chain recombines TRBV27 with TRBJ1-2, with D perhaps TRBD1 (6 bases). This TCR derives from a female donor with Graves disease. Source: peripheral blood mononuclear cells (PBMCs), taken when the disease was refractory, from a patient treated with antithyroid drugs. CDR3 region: CASRFQGLGGYTF. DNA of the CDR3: TGTGCCAGCAGGTTCCAGGGGTTAGGTGGCTACACCTTC.